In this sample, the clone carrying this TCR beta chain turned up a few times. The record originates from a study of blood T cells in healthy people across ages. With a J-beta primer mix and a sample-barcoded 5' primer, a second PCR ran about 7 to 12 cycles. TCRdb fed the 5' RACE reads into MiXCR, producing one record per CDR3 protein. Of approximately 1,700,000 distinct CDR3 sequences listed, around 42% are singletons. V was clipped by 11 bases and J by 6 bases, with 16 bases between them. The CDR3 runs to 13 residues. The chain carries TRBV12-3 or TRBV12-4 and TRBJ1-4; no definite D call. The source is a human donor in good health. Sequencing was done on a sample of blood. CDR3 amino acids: CAGRRADDEKLFF. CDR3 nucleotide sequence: TGTGCCGGGAGACGCGCCGACGATGAAAAACTGTTTTTT.